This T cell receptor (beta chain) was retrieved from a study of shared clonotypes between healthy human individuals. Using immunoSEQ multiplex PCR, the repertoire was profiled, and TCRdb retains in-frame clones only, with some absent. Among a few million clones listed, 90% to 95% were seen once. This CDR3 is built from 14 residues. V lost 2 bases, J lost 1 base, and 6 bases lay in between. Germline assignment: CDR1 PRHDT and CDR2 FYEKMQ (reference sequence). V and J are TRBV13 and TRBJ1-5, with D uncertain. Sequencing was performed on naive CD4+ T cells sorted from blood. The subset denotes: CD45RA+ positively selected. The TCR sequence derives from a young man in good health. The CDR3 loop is CASSLRESNQPQHF. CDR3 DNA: TGTGCCAGCAGCTTAAGGGAGAGCAATCAGCCCCAGCATTTT.